The clone carrying this T cell receptor (beta chain) was found many times. The time point here: newly diagnosed GD, antithyroid drugs for less than 3 months. TCR sequences were obtained from RNA taken from PBMCs. Patients came from an endocrinology department in Xi'an, China. CDR3-region Arm-PCR and iRepertoire HTBI primers produced the TCR beta libraries. TCRdb passed the multiplex PCR reads through MiXCR, listing each CDR3 protein once. The top ten hold 25% of the sample, which has roughly 530,000 distinct CDR3 sequences, around 16% seen once. Germline CDR1 and CDR2: MNHNS and SASEGT. The CDR3 sequence is 12 residues long. V was cut by 5 bases and J by 4 bases, with 5 bases left in between. The sample comes from a study of regulatory T cells in long-lasting Graves disease. This sample was also put to use in a study of T cells in Graves' hyperthyroidism and ophthalmopathy. That work adds: The HTBI primer set served for first-round RT-PCR of the TCR CDR3.

The sequencing here drew on peripheral blood mononuclear cells (PBMCs), taken at new diagnosis, from a patient treated with antithyroid drugs. This sequence originates from a middle-aged woman with Graves disease. The J gene is TRBJ2-2, the V gene TRBV6-1, with D hard to call. The CDR3, as DNA: TGTGCCAGCAGTCAGACCACCGGGGAGCTGTTTTTT. Its translation is CASSQTTGELFF.